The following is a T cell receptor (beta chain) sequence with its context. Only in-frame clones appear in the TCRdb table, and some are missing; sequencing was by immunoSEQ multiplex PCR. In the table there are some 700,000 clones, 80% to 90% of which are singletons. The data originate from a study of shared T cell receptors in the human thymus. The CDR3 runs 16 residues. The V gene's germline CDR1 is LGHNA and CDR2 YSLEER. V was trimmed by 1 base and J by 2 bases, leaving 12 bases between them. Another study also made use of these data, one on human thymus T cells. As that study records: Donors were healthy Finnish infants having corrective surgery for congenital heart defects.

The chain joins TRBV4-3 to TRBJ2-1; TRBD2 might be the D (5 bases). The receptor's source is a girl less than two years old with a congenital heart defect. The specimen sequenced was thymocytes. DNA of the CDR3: TGCGCCAGCAGCCAAGCAGGACTCCCAACCTACAATGAGCAGTTCTTC. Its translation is CASSQAGLPTYNEQFF.